These 25 T cell receptor beta chains were all obtained from the same sample, sequenced in a study of blood T cell repertoires in COVID-19. Repertoires were generated with immunoSEQ multiplex PCR, while TCRdb's copy carries only in-frame clones and drops some. The sample shows a few hundred thousand clones, about nine tenths of them seen only once. The specimen was PBMCs or T cells enriched from blood (not recorded which). All receptors come from a woman under 30 who had recovered from COVID-19.

This sequence joins TRBV7-2 and TRBJ2-1; D gene uncertain. The CDR3 sequence is 14 residues long. V was shortened by 1 base and J by 1 base, with 5 bases between the two germline ends. Per the germline V gene, CDR1 is SGHTA and CDR2 is FQGNSA. DNA of the CDR3: TGTGCCAGCAGCTTAGGAGGATCCTACAATGAGCAGTTCTTC. Amino acids: CASSLGGSYNEQFF.

V usage is TRBV12-3 or TRBV12-4 and J usage is TRBJ1-2; 7 bases line up with TRBD1. With 7 bases clipped from V and 6 bases from J, the junction kept 8 bases outside the gene matches. The length of the CDR3 is 13 residues. For the CDR3, the DNA is TGTGCCAGCACCGTGACAGGGAGAGATGGCTACACCTTC. It specifies CASTVTGRDGYTF.

The chain recombines TRBV28 with TRBJ2-5, with D tentatively TRBD1 (5 bases). CDR3 length equals 11 residues. Germline values: CDR1 MDHEN, CDR2 SYDVKM. V was clipped by 7 bases and J by 7 bases, with 10 bases between them. In DNA, the CDR3 is TGTGCCAGCATGGCAGGGTTGACCCAGTACTTC. Translation: CASMAGLTQYF.

This clone appeared many times. This rearrangement joins TRBV2 to TRBJ2-2; tentative D call: TRBD1 (5 bases). Per the germline V gene, CDR1 is SNHLY and CDR2 is FYNNEI. The CDR3 is 15 amino acids. V lost 7 bases to trimming and J lost 0 bases, with 12 bases between them. CDR3: CASTPDTANTGELFF. DNA of the CDR3: TGTGCCAGCACCCCGGACACAGCGAACACCGGGGAGCTGTTTTTT.

V and J are TRBV2 and TRBJ1-1; TRBD1 is a possible D gene (5 bases). The CDR3 extends over 14 amino acids. Per germline, CDR1 SNHLY and CDR2 FYNNEI. Trimming left V 7 bases short and J 3 bases short, with 15 bases between. The CDR3 spells CASTVNGADTEAFF. CDR3 in DNA: TGTGCCAGCACTGTGAATGGGGCGGACACTGAAGCTTTCTTT. Using reference TRBV2 and TRBJ1-1 for the parts outside the CDR3, the full variable domain is EPEVTQTPSHQVTQMGQEVILRCVPISNHLYFYWYRQILGQKVEFLVSFYNNEISEKSEIFDDQFSVERPDGSNFTLKIRSTKLEDSAMYFCASTVNGADTEAFFGQGTRLTVV.

This clone showed up just a few times. V gene TRBV5-1 combines with J gene TRBJ2-7, with D maybe TRBD1 (5 bases). CDR1 SGHRS and CDR2 YFSETQ come from the germline V gene. This CDR3 has 14 residues. The V end was cut by 3 bases, the J end by 4 bases, with 14 bases between. The CDR3 protein is CASSSDRVRYEQYF. CDR3 DNA sequence: TGCGCCAGCAGCTCCGACAGAGTAAGGTACGAGCAGTACTTC.

The J gene is TRBJ1-3, the V gene TRBV20-1, with TRBD1 as a possible D gene (5 bases). Germline lookup yields CDR1 DFQATT and CDR2 SNEGSKA (reference sequence). V lost 3 bases and J lost 1, with 10 bases in between. The CDR3 totals 14 residues. The CDR3 sequence: CSASQGVSGNTIYF. In DNA form, the CDR3 reads TGCAGTGCTAGTCAAGGGGTTTCTGGAAACACCATATATTTT.

This chain uses TRBV28 with TRBJ1-2; 7 bases are a match to TRBD1. Germline CDR1 and CDR2: MDHEN and SYDVKM. V shed 6 bases and J 1 base; nucleotides not matched to a gene: 11. This CDR3 is 16 amino acids long. The CDR3 is CASRLPTGLLNYGYTF. CDR3 DNA: TGTGCCAGCAGACTCCCGACAGGGCTCCTTAACTATGGCTACACCTTC.

The chain uses TRBV28 and TRBJ2-1, with a tentative D call TRBD2 (7 bases). The CDR3 is 16 residues long. V was shortened by 2 bases and J by 2 bases, with 13 bases between the two germline ends. CDR1 and CDR2 (germline): MDHEN, SYDVKM. The CDR3 is CASSLTGGSPYNEQFF. CDR3 DNA sequence: TGTGCCAGCAGTTTAACGGGGGGCTCGCCCTACAATGAGCAGTTCTTC. The whole variable domain, remainder taken from reference TRBV28 and TRBJ2-1, is DVKVTQSSRYLVKRTGEKVFLECVQDMDHENMFWYRQDPGLGLRLIYFSYDVKMKEKGDIPEGYSVSREKKERFSLILESASTNQTSMYLCASSLTGGSPYNEQFFGPGTRLTVL.

In DNA, the CDR3 is TGTGCCAGCAGCTTGAACGTCGGGGATTCACCCCTCCACTTT. Residues: CASSLNVGDSPLHF. This rearrangement joins TRBV5-4 to TRBJ1-6, with D unresolved. V lost 1 base to trimming and J lost 8 bases, with 10 bases between them. The CDR3 spans 14 residues. Germline lookup yields CDR1 SGHNT and CDR2 YYREEE (reference sequence). Looking up the rest from reference TRBV5-4 and TRBJ1-6 gives the full variable domain: ETGVTQSPTHLIKTRGQQVTLRCSSQSGHNTVSWYQQALGQGPQFIFQYYREEENGRGNFPPRFSGLQFPNYSSELNVNALELDDSALYLCASSLNVGDSPLHFGNGTRLTVT.

The chain couples TRBV30 to TRBJ2-7; weak D call: TRBD1 (6 bases). This CDR3 is built from 15 residues. Germline-derived CDR1 and CDR2 are GTSNPN and SVGIG (reference sequence). The V gene lost 2 bases and the J gene lost 0 bases, with 14 bases spanning the gap. The CDR3 DNA sequence: TGTGCCTGGAGTTCGGCAGGGGTCAGCTCCTACGAGCAGTACTTC. Its translation: CAWSSAGVSSYEQYF.

The chain couples TRBV4-1 to TRBJ2-1; TRBD2 aligns across 10 bases. This CDR3 is built from 13 residues. J gave up 15 bases and V 0 bases, and 5 bases lay outside the gene matches. Per germline, CDR1 MGHRA and CDR2 YSYEKL. This CDR3 is CASSQENGLAAFF. The CDR3 nucleotides read TGCGCCAGCAGCCAAGAGAATGGACTAGCGGCGTTCTTC.

CDR3 sequence: CASNGVGQGFDTEAFF. The CDR3 DNA is TGTGCCAGCAACGGTGTCGGACAGGGGTTCGACACTGAAGCTTTCTTT. V gene TRBV7-8 combines with J gene TRBJ1-1; 9 bases fit TRBD1. Looked up from germline, CDR1 is SGHVS and CDR2 is FQNEAQ. V shed 7 bases and J 3 bases; nucleotides not matched to a gene: 12. CDR3 length: 16 amino acids.

V usage is TRBV3-1 (or the pseudogene TRBV3-2) and J usage is TRBJ2-5; the match to TRBD2 covers 8 bases. V trimming: 4 bases; J trimming: 10 bases; junction bases outside the gene matches: 8. The germline CDR1 and CDR2 sequences are LGHDT and YNNKEL (reference sequence). The CDR3 runs 13 residues. The CDR3 spells CASSRAGEVDQYF. The CDR3 bases are TGTGCCAGCAGCCGAGCGGGGGAGGTGGACCAGTACTTC.

The genes are TRBV4-1 and TRBJ1-2; weak D call: TRBD1 (6 bases). Germline V gene sequence: CDR1 MGHRA, CDR2 YSYEKL. There are 16 residues in the CDR3. Trimming pared 5 bases from V and 4 bases from J, leaving 20 bases between. As DNA, the CDR3 is TGCGCCAGCAGCAGGTTATCGGGGGGCGCCGGCTATGGCTACACCTTC. Translation: CASSRLSGGAGYGYTF.

The rearrangement joins TRBV5-4 to TRBJ2-7; 11 bases are a match to TRBD2. The germline V gene has CDR1 SGHNT and CDR2 YYREEE (reference sequence). The J segment lost 4 bases and the V segment lost 4 bases, leaving 13 bases of the junction unmatched. This CDR3 spans 17 amino acids. The CDR3, as DNA: TGTGCCAGCAGCACACTACGTATGACTAGCGGGAAGTACGAGCAGTACTTC. It translates to CASSTLRMTSGKYEQYF.

This clone was picked up a small number of times. V gene TRBV7-9 combines with J gene TRBJ1-2; D not resolved. The CDR3 sequence is 12 residues long. V was shortened by 2 bases and J by 8 bases, with 9 bases between the two germline ends. Looked up from germline, CDR1 is SEHNR and CDR2 is FQNEAQ (reference sequence). CDR3 coding DNA: TGTGCCAGCAGCTTATCCTCCGGGGGCTACACCTTC. It codes for CASSLSSGGYTF.

This clone was seen only a few times. The gene calls are TRBV7-9 and TRBJ2-1; D possibly corresponds to TRBD2 (5 bases). The CDR3 length is 14 residues. CDR1 is SEHNR and CDR2 is FQNEAQ in the germline V gene (reference sequence). Trimming shortened V by 3 bases and J by 8 bases, and 14 bases separated the two germline ends. CDR3 protein: CASSFRGMGDEQFF. Here the CDR3 DNA reads TGTGCCAGCAGCTTTCGGGGAATGGGTGATGAGCAGTTCTTC.

The CDR3 sequence: CVRSLGRDKRGTGGPYEQYF. The CDR3 DNA sequence: TGTGTCAGAAGCTTAGGCAGAGATAAAAGGGGGACAGGGGGACCCTACGAGCAGTACTTC. V usage is TRBV7-5 and J usage is TRBJ2-7; the table's D call, TRBD1, was not checked against the DNA. TRBV7-5 is annotated as a pseudogene. This CDR3 region has 20 residues.

The J gene is TRBJ1-3, the V gene TRBV4-1; unclear D gene. V was shortened by 4 bases and J by 0 bases, with 10 bases between the two germline ends. CDR1 is MGHRA and CDR2 is YSYEKL in the germline V gene. The CDR3 runs 15 residues. The CDR3 loop is CASSPLPTSGNTIYF. The CDR3 bases are TGCGCCAGCAGCCCCCTTCCTACCTCTGGAAACACCATATATTTT.

The chain uses TRBV4-2 and TRBJ1-4, with unresolved D. CDR1 is LGHNA and CDR2 is YNFKEQ in the germline V gene. The CDR3 spans 16 residues. V lost 3 bases, J lost 0 bases, and 11 bases lay in between. The CDR3 DNA follows: TGTGCCAGCAGCCAGGGCCAGCCCGCAACTAATGAAAAACTGTTTTTT. Residues: CASSQGQPATNEKLFF.

The chain recombines TRBV18 with TRBJ1-2; 7 bases match TRBD1. V lost 2 bases to trimming and J lost 4 bases; unmatched junction nucleotides: 7. This CDR3 is 15 amino acids long. Germline loops: CDR1 KGHSH, CDR2 LQKENI. The CDR3 spells CASSPRGDSFYGYTF. CDR3 nucleotides: TGTGCCAGCTCACCAAGGGGGGACAGCTTCTATGGCTACACCTTC. Full variable domain (remainder filled in from reference TRBV18 and TRBJ1-2): NAGVMQNPRHLVRRRGQEARLRCSPMKGHSHVYWYRQLPEEGLKFMVYLQKENIIDESGMPKERFSAEFPKEGPSILRIQQVVRGDSAAYFCASSPRGDSFYGYTFGSGTRLTVV.

The chain employs TRBV6-4 and TRBJ1-1; the D is unclear. Germline CDR1 reads MRHNA; CDR2 reads SNTAGT. Between the trimmed V and J ends, which lost 4 bases and 2 bases, there was a span of 8 bases. This CDR3 is 13 amino acids long. The CDR3 DNA reads as TGTGCCAGCAGTGTCCAGGAAAACACTGAAGCTTTCTTT. Protein product: CASSVQENTEAFF.

The chain recombines TRBV7-3 with TRBJ2-2, with 8 nucleotides matching TRBD1. Germline V lookup: CDR1 SGHTA, CDR2 FQGTGA. V was pared by 1 base and J by 2 bases, with 6 bases of the junction left unmatched. The CDR3 is 17 amino acids. The CDR3 nucleotides are TGTGCCAGCAGCTTAAGTACCCAGGGGGCCAACACCGGGGAGCTGTTTTTT. As protein: CASSLSTQGANTGELFF.

The rearrangement uses TRBV29-1 and TRBJ2-7; D is perhaps TRBD1 (8 bases). The germline V gene has CDR1 SQVTM and CDR2 ANQGSEA. V lost 7 bases to trimming and J lost 4 bases, with 20 bases between them. This CDR3 has 14 amino acids. In nucleotides, the CDR3 is TGCAGCGCCCTACTGACAGGGGAGGGTTACGAGCAGTACTTC. It is translated as CSALLTGEGYEQYF.